The clone carrying this T cell receptor (beta chain) occurred a few times. No antigen is known for it. The data are from a study of cytomegalovirus exposure and HLA in healthy donors. Study in general: It was reported in a later analysis that the approximately 120 validation repertoires used the same platform as the 666 first-cohort repertoires. Findings and limits, study-wide: That first-cohort TCR clusters tended to co-occur in the approximately 110 validation repertoires was found in a later analysis. Rare sequences made up most TCRs, while some public TCRs were found in many donors.

V was pared by 4 bases and J by 4 bases, with 7 bases of the junction left unmatched. The germline CDR1 and CDR2 sequences are SGHRS and YFSETQ. This CDR3 spans 15 amino acids. This table comes from immunoSEQ multiplex PCR, and its TCRdb copy is limited to in-frame clones, with some not included. The sample has roughly 220,000 clones, roughly 88% seen once. The V and J genes are TRBV5-1 and TRBJ2-3, with TRBD1 matching 9 bases. Sequencing was performed on PBMCs. The clonotype originates from a woman in her twenties or thirties in good health and CMV-seropositive. The CDR3 sequence is CASSEGTGRADTQYF. As DNA, the CDR3 is TGCGCCAGCAGCGAGGGGACAGGGAGGGCAGATACGCAGTATTTT.